This is a list of T cell receptor beta chains from one sample in a study of blood T cell repertoires in COVID-19. TCRdb keeps only in-frame clones here, not all; method: immunoSEQ multiplex PCR. In the table there are a few hundred thousand clones, roughly 90% of which are singletons. Sequencing was done on a sample of PBMCs or T cells enriched from blood (not recorded which). These receptors originate from a woman aged 30 to 39 who had recovered from COVID-19. CDR3s include the opening cysteine and the closing phenylalanine or tryptophan. A D gene is named only where the DNA matches it firmly. Not every row has a clone size; where given, it reads once, few, many or a size class.

NA	TRBV9	NA	TRBJ1-4	TGTGCCAGCAGCGTAGGCCAGGGTAATGAAAAACTGTTTTTT	CASSVGQGNEKLFF
NA	TRBV28	TRBD1	TRBJ1-1	TGTGCCAGCAGCCAAACAGGGGTGACTGAAGCTTTCTTT	CASSQTGVTEAFF
once	TRBV7-9	TRBD1	TRBJ2-1	TGTGCCAGCAGCCCCAGACAGGGCTCCTACAATGAGCAGTTCTTC	CASSPRQGSYNEQFF
NA	TRBV5-1	TRBD1	TRBJ2-5	TGCGCCAGCAGCCCCCTGACAGGGCTGCCGAAAGAGACCCAGTACTTC	CASSPLTGLPKETQYF
once	TRBV7-9	NA	TRBJ2-1	TGTGCCAGCAGCTTACCTGGACTCCTAGGGCCCAATGAGCAGTTCTTC	CASSLPGLLGPNEQFF
NA	TRBV5-1	TRBD2	TRBJ2-7	TGCGCCAGCAGCTCGGGACTACTCTACGAGCAGTACTTC	CASSSGLLYEQYF
NA	TRBV9	NA	TRBJ1-2	TGTGCCAGCAGCGTCAGCCCGGCAACAGGGTCGGACTATGGCTACACCTTC	CASSVSPATGSDYGYTF
NA	TRBV5-6	NA	TRBJ2-2	TGTGCCAGCAGCGCTATGCTGACAGCGAACACCGGGGAGCTGTTTTTT	CASSAMLTANTGELFF
NA	TRBV24-1	TRBD1	TRBJ1-5	TGTGCCACCAGTGCCGAAGGGGGCGTTGGCAATCAGCCCCAGCATTTT	CATSAEGGVGNQPQHF
NA	TRBV13	NA	TRBJ2-3	TGTGCCAGCAGCCCCATTGGTGGCCGAGGGCTCGGCACAGATACGCAGTATTTT	CASSPIGGRGLGTDTQYF
NA	TRBV29-1	TRBD2	TRBJ2-3	TGCAGCGTTGCCGGGAGGGGGGGCACAGATACGCAGTATTTT	CSVAGRGGTDTQYF
NA	TRBV5-6	NA	TRBJ2-3	TGTGCCAGCACCCGAGGGGGGGTGACGCAGTATTTT	CASTRGGVTQYF
NA	TRBV7-9	TRBD2	TRBJ2-1	TGTGCCAGCAGCTTCGTAGCGGGAGAGGTAGAGCAGTTCTTC	CASSFVAGEVEQFF
once	TRBV30	NA	TRBJ1-5	TGTGCCTGGAGTCCAGGTTTCAATCAGCCCCAGCATTTT	CAWSPGFNQPQHF
NA	TRBV5-1	NA	TRBJ2-3	TGCGCCAGCAGCTTGAGGGGGACCCTCGGTGATACGCAGTATTTT	CASSLRGTLGDTQYF
NA	TRBV7-9	TRBD1	TRBJ2-6	TGTGCCAGCAGCTTCCGAACCGGGACAGGGTACTCTGGGGCCAACGTCCTGACTTTC	CASSFRTGTGYSGANVLTF
few	TRBV27	TRBD1	TRBJ1-6	TGTGCCAGCAGTCGACAGGGCAGCTCCTATAATTCACCCCTCCACTTT	CASSRQGSSYNSPLHF